This T cell receptor beta chain was recorded in a study of T cell repertoires in cytomegalovirus infection (dated 2019 in TCRdb). The study in broad terms: Peptide stimulations targeted recently identified HLA-C-restricted CMV epitopes, whose presentation resists viral immunomodulation, together with well-studied HLA-B-restricted epitopes. The HLA type of each donor mattered for the analysis, because public TCR beta signatures pointed to carriage of CMV infection along with the matching HLA type.

This clonotype has more than one count but fewer than ten. Its antigen target is currently unknown. Base qualities are missing; no much larger clone stands one base away. General conclusions and limits of the study: In both this cohort and an independent cohort of more than 350 donors, the cumulative frequency of public TCR beta family members distinguished carriers of CMV infection plus the relevant HLA type. The ex vivo response was dominated by HLA-C-restricted CMV-specific TCR beta clonotypes, and the single most frequent clonotype in two of eight donors was supplied by these HLA-C-restricted clonotypes.

Sample treatment or condition, as interpreted from the label and publication: in vitro stimulation with specific CMV peptide epitopes to enrich CMV-specific T cells. TCRdb records Illumina HiSeq 1500 as the sequencer. TCRdb's own reprocessing of the public reads used fastp at Q25 and MiXCR and kept productive beta chains. Records with the same CDR3 protein are collapsed into one entry carrying the most frequent genes and DNA. This sample is represented by about 71,000 distinct CDR3 sequences; roughly 20% of them were singletons. The ten top clones hold about 63% of the sample. Trimming costs V 6 bases and J 6 bases, and their ends lie 9 bases apart. There are 12 amino acids in the CDR3, from cysteine to phenylalanine inclusive. Here the CDR3 DNA is all that survives: 36 bases in frame from base 1.

The clonotype comes from a human donor in good health (CMV status not recorded). Some clones in this sample may be carry-over from other donors' samples. Sequenced here: CD8+ T cells from cultured PBMCs, sampled from culture after CMV antigen stimulation. In this chain, TRBV12-3 or TRBV12-4 is recombined with TRBJ2-1; the D gene is perhaps TRBD1, from 6 matching bases. The CDR3 region reads CASSIQGNEQFF. The DNA sequence is given as TGTGCCAGCAGCATACAGGGCAATGAGCAGTTCTTC.